This record looks at one TCR beta chain sequence and its context. The authors ran a second PCR of 7 to 11 cycles using a sample-barcoded 5' primer and a J-beta primer mix. Each cDNA molecule was tagged by a template-switch adaptor that had 12 random nucleotides. Each single sample gave us at least 2.5 million CDR3-containing paired-end reads. TCRdb itself ran the 5' RACE reads through MiXCR, one entry per CDR3 protein. The sample comprises roughly 2 million distinct CDR3 sequences, less than 50% of which are singletons, and over 2% rests with the top ten. At least 6.5 million PBMCs were isolated per sample. The entry originates in a study of blood T cells in healthy people across ages. Trimming stripped 4 bases from V and 3 bases from J, with 9 bases between. CDR3 size: 13 residues. Germline CDR1 reads SGHDN; CDR2 reads FVKESK.

The chain uses TRBV14 and TRBJ2-5; D is undetermined. Sequencing was carried out using blood. This receptor was taken from a woman aged 35 to 49 in good health. The CDR3 region is CASSLRYKETQYF. In DNA form, the CDR3 reads TGTGCCAGCAGCCTCCGATATAAAGAGACCCAGTACTTC.